This T cell receptor beta chain was profiled in a study of CXCR3-negative and CXCR3-positive naive CD8 T cells. The overall study: Overall TRB read output was approximately 140 million, and each library contained about 1.5 +/- 0.3 million reads.

TRB cDNA libraries were made by UMI-labeled 5' RACE. TCRdb re-called the 5' RACE reads; every CDR3 protein appears as one record, without DNA. Recorded here are 150,000 or so distinct CDR3 sequences; the top ten clones represent approximately 0.46%. With respect to this clonotype: Its matching antigen is unknown.

Findings and caveats of the study: Relative to memory CD8+ cells, whose diversity was much lower, both naive subsets had comparably high diversity.

The sample was naive CXCR3- CD8+ T cells from blood. Specified subset: CD45RO-CCR7+CD27+CD95- naive CD8+ T cells lacking CXCR3 (TNR3-). The sequence was collected from a human donor in good health. Some clones in this sample may be carry-over from other donors' samples.

This chain's CDR3 is CSARDKRESAYEQYF. The chain has TRBV20-1 and TRBJ2-7; checking the TCRdb D call of TRBD2 is not possible without DNA. Germline-derived CDR1 and CDR2 are DFQATT and SNEGSKA (reference sequence). The CDR3 consists of 15 residues.